The entry below describes one T cell receptor (beta chain). These data are taken from a study of blood T cell repertoires in COVID-19. Study in general: Sample material is recorded as cDNA or gDNA derived from T cells, B-cell-depleted T cells, or PBMCs.

The CDR3 consists of 13 residues. J lost 3 bases, V lost 8 bases, and 3 bases had no gene match. Data came from immunoSEQ multiplex PCR; TCRdb stores just in-frame clones and leaves some out. The sample records approximately 300,000 clones, roughly 80% being singletons. This TCR derives from a person aged 70 to 85 with COVID-19, enrolled during active disease. The specimen sequenced was peripheral blood. The J gene is TRBJ2-7, the V gene TRBV12-3 or TRBV12-4, with 11 bases matching TRBD2. The CDR3 DNA reads TGTGCCAGCGCCGGGACTAGCGGCTACGAGCAGTACTTC. Amino acids: CASAGTSGYEQYF.